This T cell receptor (beta chain) was identified in a study of CD8+CD57+ T cells in acquired aplastic anemia. Looking at the study overall: As sequenced from healthy donors, CD4+ cells averaged around 10 million reads. Overall study findings and caveats: CD8+ Simpson's diversity showed no significant patient-control difference.

Concerning this clonotype: As yet, its antigen is unknown.

V gave up 8 bases and J gave up 2 bases; unmatched junction bases: 7. The germline V gene has CDR1 SQVTM and CDR2 ANQGSEA. This CDR3 region has 13 residues. Genomic DNA templated the TCR beta VDJ and CDR3 profiling. TCRdb reprocessed the reads via MiXCR and lists one record per CDR3 protein. The top ten hold 0.8% to 1.1% of the sample, which has 150,000 to 200,000 distinct CDR3 sequences, approximately 43% seen once. The gene calls are TRBV29-1 and TRBJ2-7, with 9 bases lining up with TRBD1. The source is a human donor in good health. Sequenced input: sorted CD4+, CD8+, or CD8+CD57+ T cells (not recorded which) from PBMCs. CDR3 coding DNA: TGCAGCATACCGGGACAGGGCACCTACGAGCAGTACTTC. Protein sequence: CSIPGQGTYEQYF.